This T cell receptor beta chain was sequenced in a study of blood T cell repertoires in COVID-19. This table comes from immunoSEQ multiplex PCR, and its TCRdb copy is limited to in-frame clones, with some not included. The table shows 300,000 to 450,000 clones, with 75% to 90% occurring only once. This clonotype was sampled from a man younger than 35 who had recovered from COVID-19. Sequenced material: PBMCs or T cells enriched from blood (not recorded which).

The CDR3 reads CASSLTSRYEQYF. In DNA, the CDR3 is TGTGCCAGCAGTTTAACTAGCCGCTACGAGCAGTACTTC. J is TRBJ2-7 and V is TRBV12-3 or TRBV12-4, with D tentatively TRBD2 (6 bases). This CDR3 is built from 13 residues. Trimming took off 2 bases at V and 3 bases at J, with 8 bases between the two ends.